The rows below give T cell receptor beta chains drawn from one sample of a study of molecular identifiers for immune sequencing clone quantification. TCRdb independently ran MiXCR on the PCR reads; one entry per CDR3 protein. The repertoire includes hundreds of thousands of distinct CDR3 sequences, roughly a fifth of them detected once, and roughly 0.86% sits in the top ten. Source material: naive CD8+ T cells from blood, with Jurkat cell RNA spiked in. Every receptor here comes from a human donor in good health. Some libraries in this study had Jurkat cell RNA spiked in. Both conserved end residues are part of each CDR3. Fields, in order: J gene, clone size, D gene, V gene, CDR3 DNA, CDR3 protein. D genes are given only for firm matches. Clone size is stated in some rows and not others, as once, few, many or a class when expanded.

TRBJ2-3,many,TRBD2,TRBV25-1,TGTGCCAGCAGCGGACTAGCAGTGTCAGATACGCAGTATTTT,CASSGLAVSDTQYF
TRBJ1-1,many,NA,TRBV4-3,TGCGCCAGCAGCCAAGATATGGCGGGGGGCACTGAAGCTTTCTTT,CASSQDMAGGTEAFF
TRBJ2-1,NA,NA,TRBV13,TGTGCCAGCGGCCCGCCGGCGGGCAGCTCCTACAATGAGCAGTTCTTC,CASGPPAGSSYNEQFF
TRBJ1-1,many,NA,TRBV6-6,TGTGCCAGCGAGGTGGCCGAATACACTGAAGCTTTCTTT,CASEVAEYTEAFF
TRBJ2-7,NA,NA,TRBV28,TGTGCCAGCAGAAACAGCGCGTACGAGCAGTACTTC,CASRNSAYEQYF
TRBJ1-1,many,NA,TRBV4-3,TGCGCCAGCAGCCAAGATCTGTGGAGGCCCACTGAAGCTTTCTTT,CASSQDLWRPTEAFF
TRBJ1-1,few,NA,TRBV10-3,TGTGCCATCAACCAATTAGGACCCTCGAACACTGAAGCTTTCTTT,CAINQLGPSNTEAFF
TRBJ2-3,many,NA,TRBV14,TGTGCCAGCAGCAGAGGAGCCTACTCTAGCACAGATACGCAGTATTTT,CASSRGAYSSTDTQYF
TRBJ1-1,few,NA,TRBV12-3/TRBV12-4,TGTGCCAGCAACGGCGCGGACAGAATGAACACTGAAGCTTTCTTT,CASNGADRMNTEAFF
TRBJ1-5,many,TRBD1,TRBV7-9,TGTGCCAGCAGCTCCCGGGACAGGGTCGGGCCCCAGCATTTT,CASSSRDRVGPQHF
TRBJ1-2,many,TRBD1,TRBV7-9,TGTGCCAGCAGCTCGGACAGGGACTTTTATGGCTACACCTTC,CASSSDRDFYGYTF
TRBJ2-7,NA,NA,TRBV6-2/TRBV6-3,TGTGCCAGCAGTTCACGACAGGTTGGGGGCTACGAGCAGTACTTC,CASSSRQVGGYEQYF
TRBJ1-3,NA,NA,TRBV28,TGTGCCAGCAGTCAGGACAGAAGAGGAAACACCATATATTTT,CASSQDRRGNTIYF
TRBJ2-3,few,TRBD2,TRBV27,TGTGCCAGCAGTCCCGGGACTAGCGGGAGTATCAACACAGATACGCAGTATTTT,CASSPGTSGSINTDTQYF
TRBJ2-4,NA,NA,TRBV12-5,TGTGCTAGTGGTTTGTACGGAGCAAACATTCAGTACTTC,CASGLYGANIQYF
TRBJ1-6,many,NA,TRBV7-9,TGTGCCAGCAGCTTAGTTTCAGGGGACCGGTATAATTCACCCCTCCACTTT,CASSLVSGDRYNSPLHF
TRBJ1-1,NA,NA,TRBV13,TGTGCCAGCAGCTTAGTAGGTGCGCGGGGGAATACTGAAGCTCTCTTT,CASSLVGARGNTEALF
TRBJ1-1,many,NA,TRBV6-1,TGTGCCAGCAGTGAATCCCCCCTGAACACTGAAGCTTTCTTT,CASSESPLNTEAFF
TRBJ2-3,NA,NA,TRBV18,TGTGCCAGCTCACCGAACCGGATGGGGAGCACAGATACGCAGTATTTT,CASSPNRMGSTDTQYF
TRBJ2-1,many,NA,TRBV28,TGTGCCAGCAGTCCAGCTACGGGACCAACCTACAATGAGCAGTTCTTC,CASSPATGPTYNEQFF